A single sample is the source of the 27 T cell receptor beta chains below, sequenced in a study of cytomegalovirus exposure and HLA in healthy donors. A multiplex PCR was run with 60 Vbeta primers and 13 Jbeta primers. Using immunoSEQ multiplex PCR, the repertoire was profiled, and TCRdb retains in-frame clones only, with some absent. The data contain under 110,000 clones, around 83% of them seen just once; the ten biggest clones take up 3.5% to 5%. The sample comprised PBMCs. The receptors come from a man in his thirties or forties in good health and CMV-seronegative.

The J gene is TRBJ2-1, the V gene TRBV6-6; D possibly corresponds to TRBD1 (6 bases). CDR3 length: 14 residues. The germline V gene has CDR1 MNHNY and CDR2 SVGAGI (reference sequence). V was shortened by 6 bases and J by 6 bases, with 15 bases between the two germline ends. This CDR3 is CASRSGTKFNEQFF. In nucleotides, the CDR3 is TGTGCCAGCAGATCCGGGACAAAATTCAATGAGCAGTTCTTC.

The V gene is TRBV5-1, the J gene TRBJ1-4; 10 bases are a match to TRBD1. The V and J ends lost 0 bases and 5 bases, in that order; junction bases with no gene match: 4. Germline-derived CDR1 and CDR2 are SGHRS and YFSETQ. The CDR3 has 16 residues. CDR3 bases: TGCGCCAGCAGCTTGGTTGGGACAGGGGCGAATGAAAAACTGTTTTTT. It is translated as CASSLVGTGANEKLFF.

In its sample, this clone was seen once. The chain links TRBV7-2 to TRBJ2-1, with a tentative D call TRBD2 (6 bases). CDR3 length: 15 residues. Germline V gene sequence: CDR1 SGHTA, CDR2 FQGNSA. Trimming left V 1 base short and J 1 base short, with 8 bases between. CDR3 protein: CASSLGGISYNEQFF. As DNA, the CDR3 is TGTGCCAGCAGCTTAGGCGGGATTTCCTACAATGAGCAGTTCTTC.

This chain joins TRBV4-1 and TRBJ2-2; D not resolved. Trimming stripped 4 bases from V and 5 bases from J, with 8 bases between. The germline gives CDR1 MGHRA, CDR2 YSYEKL. The CDR3 sequence is 13 residues long. CDR3 DNA: TGCGCCAGCAGCCTACCTAGTACCGGGGAGCTGTTTTTT. Translated: CASSLPSTGELFF.

This clone turned up a few times. The chain joins TRBV7-9 to TRBJ1-4; D unclear. This CDR3 is 19 amino acids long. The V gene lost 5 bases and the J gene lost 4 bases, with 26 bases spanning the gap. CDR1 and CDR2 (germline): SEHNR, FQNEAQ (reference sequence). CDR3 in DNA: TGTGCCAGCAGCCCCCACCCTCCCATCGACACCGAACTTAATGAAAAACTGTTTTTT. It encodes CASSPHPPIDTELNEKLFF.

The chain combines TRBV27 with TRBJ2-7; 7 nucleotides agree with TRBD2. The CDR3 extends over 17 amino acids. The junction had 17 bases not matched to a gene; V was cut back by 6 bases and J by 3 bases. Per the germline V gene, CDR1 is MNHEY and CDR2 is SMNVEV (reference sequence). CDR3 DNA: TGTGCCAGCAGAAGTTCGACCCGTCTAGGGAGGGGCTACGAGCAGTACTTC. It translates to CASRSSTRLGRGYEQYF.

The gene calls are TRBV27 and TRBJ2-7, with TRBD2 matching over 11 bases. The CDR3 runs to 16 residues. Germline V gene sequence: CDR1 MNHEY, CDR2 SMNVEV (reference sequence). The V and J ends lost 7 bases and 2 bases, in that order; junction bases with no gene match: 10. The CDR3 DNA is TGTGCCAGCACCAGTTTTAGCGGGAGGGCCCCCTACGAGCAGTACTTC. Its protein product is CASTSFSGRAPYEQYF.

The chain recombines TRBV6-1 with TRBJ1-5; TRBD1 is a possible D gene (6 bases). This CDR3 contains 18 residues. The ends were cut back, 0 bases at V and 4 bases at J, with 19 bases in the middle. The germline CDR1 and CDR2 sequences are MNHNS and SASEGT. The DNA of the CDR3 is TGTGCCAGCAGTGAAGCAGGTACGCAGGGGTTGGAGAATCAGCCCCAGCATTTT. It specifies CASSEAGTQGLENQPQHF.

The chain is built from TRBV25-1 and TRBJ2-5; the D gene is possibly TRBD2 (5 bases). Trimming cost V 8 bases and J 12 bases, with 16 bases left between them. Germline V gene lookup returns CDR1 MGHDK and CDR2 SYGVNS. The CDR3 length is 11 residues. CDR3 DNA sequence: TGTGCCAGCGGGGTCGCGGGCCTCGAGTACTTC. Its translation is CASGVAGLEYF.

This rearrangement joins TRBV27 to TRBJ2-7, with 7 bases matching TRBD2. Trimming cost V 2 bases and J 3 bases; bases outside gene matches: 13. CDR3 length equals 17 residues. Per germline, CDR1 MNHEY and CDR2 SMNVEV (reference sequence). CDR3 DNA sequence: TGTGCCAGCAGTTTAGCGGGAGAGGGGCCCCATCTCTACGAGCAGTACTTC. Its protein is CASSLAGEGPHLYEQYF.

This chain uses TRBV28 with TRBJ1-5; D is unclear. CDR1 is MDHEN and CDR2 is SYDVKM in the germline V gene. V dropped 9 bases and J dropped 4 bases, with 13 bases sitting between them. This CDR3 has 13 amino acids. CDR3 nucleotide sequence: TGTGCCAGTGGACTTGAGGCGAATCAGCCCCAGCATTTT. Amino acids: CASGLEANQPQHF.

J is TRBJ2-1 and V is TRBV4-3, with 7 positions matching TRBD2. V lost 5 bases and J lost 9; bases outside the gene matches: 10. Germline V gene lookup returns CDR1 LGHNA and CDR2 YSLEER. This CDR3 is 14 amino acids long. CDR3 region: CASSIGLDPPEQFF. CDR3 DNA sequence: TGCGCCAGCAGCATAGGACTAGACCCCCCTGAGCAGTTCTTC.

Only a few counts were recorded for this clone. V usage is TRBV6-4 and J usage is TRBJ1-1; a possible D gene is TRBD1 (6 bases). Trimming removed 3 bases at V and 4 bases at J, with 15 bases between. Germline lookup yields CDR1 MRHNA and CDR2 SNTAGT. This CDR3 has 15 residues. This CDR3 is CASSESAGVSTEAFF. The CDR3 DNA sequence: TGTGCCAGCAGTGAATCGGCAGGGGTTAGCACTGAAGCTTTCTTT.

The chain links TRBV5-1 to TRBJ2-1; 9 bases align to TRBD2. The V and J ends lost 4 bases and 3 bases, in that order; junction bases with no gene match: 5. This CDR3 spans 15 amino acids. Germline V gene data show CDR1 as SGHRS and CDR2 as YFSETQ. The CDR3 sequence is CASSLETSGYNEQFF. As DNA, the CDR3 is TGCGCCAGCAGCCTTGAGACTAGCGGCTACAATGAGCAGTTCTTC.

V and J are TRBV6-1 and TRBJ2-3; the match to TRBD2 covers 12 bases. The CDR3 is 18 amino acids. The junction had 11 bases not matched to a gene; V was cut back by 2 bases and J by 5 bases. Germline assignment: CDR1 MNHNS and CDR2 SASEGT. In nucleotides, the CDR3 is TGTGCCAGCAGTGAAAGAAGACTAGCGGGAGCGATTGGAGATACGCAGTATTTT. Its translation is CASSERRLAGAIGDTQYF.

This chain uses TRBV7-3 with TRBJ2-1; TRBD2 matches 7 bases. This CDR3 is 14 amino acids long. The junction had 4 bases not matched to a gene; V was cut back by 2 bases and J by 6 bases. CDR1 and CDR2 from the germline V gene are SGHTA and FQGTGA. CDR3 amino acids: CASSLVWGGNEQFF. In DNA form, the CDR3 reads TGTGCCAGCAGCTTAGTGTGGGGGGGCAATGAGCAGTTCTTC. Complete variable domain (other parts from reference TRBV7-3 and TRBJ2-1): GAGVSQTPSNKVTEKGKYVELRCDPISGHTALYWYRQSLGQGPEFLIYFQGTGAADDSGLPNDRFFAVRPEGSVSTLKIQRTERGDSAVYLCASSLVWGGNEQFFGPGTRLTVL.

The chain couples TRBV19 to TRBJ1-2, with 7 bases aligning to TRBD1. Trimming at V came to 5 bases and at J to 5 bases, leaving 11 bases not matched to a gene. Germline-derived CDR1 and CDR2 are LNHDA and SQIVND (reference sequence). This CDR3 has 15 amino acids. CDR3: CASSSQQGDLYGYTF. CDR3 sequence (DNA): TGTGCCAGTAGTTCACAGCAGGGGGATCTTTATGGCTACACCTTC.

This clone is a singleton in its sample. The chain carries TRBV9 and TRBJ1-1; D unresolved. V was shortened by 3 bases and J by 2 bases, with 8 bases between the two germline ends. The CDR3 has 13 residues. The germline V gene has CDR1 SGDLS and CDR2 YYNGEE. The CDR3 DNA follows: TGTGCCAGCAGCGGGGGAGAAAACACTGAAGCTTTCTTT. The encoded protein is CASSGGENTEAFF.

The genes are TRBV28 and TRBJ2-3; 11 bases fit TRBD2. This CDR3 comprises 17 residues. V trimming: 6 bases; J trimming: 2 bases; junction bases outside the gene matches: 10. The germline CDR1 and CDR2 sequences are MDHEN and SYDVKM. The CDR3 here is CASRTPDSGRVTDTQYF. DNA for the CDR3: TGTGCCAGCAGGACACCGGATAGCGGGAGGGTCACAGATACGCAGTATTTT. Drawing the rest from reference TRBV28 and TRBJ2-3, the complete variable domain is DVKVTQSSRYLVKRTGEKVFLECVQDMDHENMFWYRQDPGLGLRLIYFSYDVKMKEKGDIPEGYSVSREKKERFSLILESASTNQTSMYLCASRTPDSGRVTDTQYFGPGTRLTVL.

This clone appeared a single time. The chain is built from TRBV25-1 and TRBJ1-4, with D tentatively TRBD1 (5 bases). The CDR3 contains 16 residues. With 2 bases removed from V and 5 bases from J, the gap between germline ends came to 15 bases. Germline loops: CDR1 MGHDK, CDR2 SYGVNS. Written as DNA, the CDR3 is TGTGCCAGCAGTGAACACGCTGCAGGGCGAAATGAAAAACTGTTTTTT. It is translated as CASSEHAAGRNEKLFF.

This chain links TRBV12-5 with TRBJ1-2, with 8 bases lining up with TRBD1. The trim removed 4 bases at V and 7 bases at J, leaving 8 bases unmatched. This CDR3 has 14 amino acids. CDR1 LGHNT and CDR2 FRNRAP come from the germline V gene. The CDR3 DNA reads as TGTGCTAGTGGTTACGCCCAGGGGGCTCGTGGCTACACCTTC. It yields the protein CASGYAQGARGYTF. The variable domain in full, with the rest retrieved from reference TRBV12-5 and TRBJ1-2, is DARVTQTPRHKVTEMGQEVTMRCQPILGHNTVFWYRQTMMQGLELLAYFRNRAPLDDSGMPKDRFSAEMPDATLATLKIQPSEPRDSAVYFCASGYAQGARGYTFGSGTRLTVV.

This chain links TRBV30 with TRBJ1-1; no clear D. The V end lost 1 base, the J end lost 0 bases, and 6 bases lay between the germline ends. Germline assignment: CDR1 GTSNPN and CDR2 SVGIG (reference sequence). This CDR3 has 13 amino acids. The CDR3 DNA reads TGTGCCTGGAGTGATGAGATGAACACTGAAGCTTTCTTT. Amino acid sequence: CAWSDEMNTEAFF.

This clone was counted a few times. The rearrangement joins TRBV7-8 to TRBJ2-3; 11 bases fit TRBD2. The CDR3 spans 17 residues. Germline-derived CDR1 and CDR2 are SGHVS and FQNEAQ. Germline trimming cut 3 bases from V and 9 bases from J; bases unmatched to any gene: 14. The DNA of the CDR3 is TGTGCCAGCAGCTTGGGGCCTTTAGCGGGGGGGCGAAACACGCAGTATTTT. Protein: CASSLGPLAGGRNTQYF.

The chain joins TRBV25-1 to TRBJ1-1, with TRBD1 matching over 8 bases. The CDR3 runs to 18 residues. V lost 5 bases to trimming and J lost 4 bases; unmatched junction nucleotides: 18. Germline CDR1 is MGHDK and CDR2 is SYGVNS. The CDR3 loop is CASSHEGQGKWEGTEAFF. CDR3 coding DNA: TGTGCCAGCAGTCACGAAGGACAGGGTAAGTGGGAGGGCACTGAAGCTTTCTTT. Looking up the rest from reference TRBV25-1 and TRBJ1-1 gives the full variable domain: EADIYQTPRYLVIGTGKKITLECSQTMGHDKMYWYQQDPGMELHLIHYSYGVNSTEKGDLSSESTVSRIRTEHFPLTLESARPSHTSQYLCASSHEGQGKWEGTEAFFGQGTRLTVV.

Notes on this clone: At one end the junction does not follow the germline gene, possibly because of a read error. The rearrangement links TRBV6-1 to TRBJ2-7, with D tentatively TRBD2 (7 bases). CDR1 MNHNS and CDR2 SASEGT come from the germline V gene. CDR3 size: 15 residues. CDR3 sequence reads: CASSSLAGASHEQYF. CDR3 sequence (DNA): TGTGCCAGCAGCAGTCTCGCGGGGGCCTCCCACGAGCAGTACTTC.

Only a few counts were recorded for this clone. This chain links TRBV13 with TRBJ2-3; 10 bases map to TRBD2. Germline CDR1 reads PRHDT; CDR2 reads FYEKMQ (reference sequence). V gave up 5 bases and J gave up 0 bases; unmatched junction bases: 5. The CDR3 contains 16 residues. The CDR3 loop reads CASSRGLAASTDTQYF. The CDR3 DNA reads TGTGCCAGCAGCCGAGGACTAGCGGCTAGCACAGATACGCAGTATTTT.

The chain recombines TRBV27 with TRBJ1-1; no clear D gene. Trimming removed 7 bases from V and 6 bases from J, with 15 bases in between. CDR3 length equals 13 residues. Germline assignment: CDR1 MNHEY and CDR2 SMNVEV (reference sequence). CDR3 nucleotide sequence: TGTGCCAGCAACCCCTGGTCGGGTGCTGAAGCTTTCTTT. Protein product: CASNPWSGAEAFF.